In its sample, the clone carrying this TCR beta chain was seen many times. Its antigen is unknown. Germline CDR1 and CDR2: SGHRS and YFSETQ. The CDR3 is 16 residues long. The V and J ends lost 2 bases and 4 bases, in that order; junction bases with no gene match: 7. The sample is drawn from a study of identical twins. Overall study results and limits: Within cord blood, abundant beta clonotypes carried fewer insertions, but memory repertoires showed no such trend. Among out-of-frame alpha sequences shared by twins, low generation probability occurred in excess. The same donors were not followed; conclusions instead depended on cross-sectional statistical analysis.

Template switching added a universal primer site, and cDNA bore unique molecular identifiers. MiXCR, run by TCRdb on the 5' RACE reads, gives a single entry per CDR3 protein. The sample yields 500,000 to 700,000 distinct CDR3 sequences, under 8.5% seen once. The sample also formed part of further work on yellow fever vaccine responses in identical twins.

This TCR was sampled from a woman aged 18-30 years in good health. Input material: PBMCs. J is TRBJ2-1 and V is TRBV5-1; TRBD1 matches 9 bases. The CDR3 DNA sequence: TGCGCCAGCAGCTTTTTACAGGGGGCCAGTTACAATGAGCAGTTCTTC. Its translation is CASSFLQGASYNEQFF.